Below, one T cell receptor beta chain is given with its context. The sample originates from a study of Ad26.COV2.S vaccination and SARS-CoV-2 variants. V shed 7 bases, J shed 7 bases, and the junction held 4 bases outside the gene matches. This CDR3 is 14 amino acids long. CDR1 and CDR2 from the germline V gene are LGHDT and YNNKEL (reference sequence). Only in-frame clones appear in the TCRdb table, and some are missing; sequencing was by immunoSEQ multiplex PCR. The sample shows 330,000 or so clones, 90% of them seen only once. Treatment defined: over 15 received Ad26.COV2.S at low or high dose, single or two shots; several received placebo; per-sample allocation not given. Specimen acquisition occurred on day 63 following the initial vaccine or placebo injection.

The chain carries TRBV3-1 (or the pseudogene TRBV3-2) and TRBJ1-6; 10 bases are shared with TRBD1. Source: peripheral blood, taken in a trial of Ad26.COV2.S vaccine versus placebo. The sequence derives from a person aged 18-60 years who received the Ad26.COV2.S COVID-19 vaccine or a placebo. CDR3 sequence reads: CASTDRGENSPLHF. The CDR3 coding sequence is TGTGCCAGCACGGACAGGGGGGAGAATTCACCCCTCCACTTT.